This TCR beta chain was observed in a study of immune heterogeneity within non-small cell lung tumors. Template came from bulk tumor genomic DNA, at approximately 620 ng per sample. Widely spaced biopsies, several per primary tumor, were obtained at surgery. The study cohort was described as untreated, and its members had newly diagnosed non-small cell lung cancer. They went on to have curative surgery. The CDR3 is 14 amino acids. Trimming cost V 10 bases and J 6 bases; bases outside gene matches: 14. The germline CDR1 and CDR2 sequences are SEHNR and FQNEAQ (reference sequence). The TCR beta CDR3 region was amplified by multiplex PCR employing 32 V and 13 J primers. In TCRdb, the multiplex PCR reads were re-called with MiXCR into one record per CDR3 protein. Among a few thousand distinct CDR3 sequences listed, roughly 23% were seen once. This clonotype was seen only a few times.

Sequencing input: lung tumor tissue. V and J are TRBV7-9 and TRBJ2-7; TRBD2 aligns across 8 bases. The TCR comes from a man aged 60 to 75 with non-small cell lung cancer. The CDR3 loop is CAITNGGGPGEQYF. The CDR3 DNA is TGTGCCATCACAAACGGGGGGGGGCCGGGCGAGCAGTACTTC.